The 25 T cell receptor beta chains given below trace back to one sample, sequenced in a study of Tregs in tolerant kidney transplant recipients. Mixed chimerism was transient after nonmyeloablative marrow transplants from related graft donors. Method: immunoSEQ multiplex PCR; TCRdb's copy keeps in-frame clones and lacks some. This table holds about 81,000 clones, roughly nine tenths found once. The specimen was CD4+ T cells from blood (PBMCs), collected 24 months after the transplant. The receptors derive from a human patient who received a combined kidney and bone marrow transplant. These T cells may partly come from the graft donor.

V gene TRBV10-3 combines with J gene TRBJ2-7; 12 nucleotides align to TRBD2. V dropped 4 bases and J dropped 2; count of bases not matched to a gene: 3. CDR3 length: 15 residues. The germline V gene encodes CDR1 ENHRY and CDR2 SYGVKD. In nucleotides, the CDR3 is TGTGCCATCAGTGGGACTAGCGGGATCACCTACGAGCAGTACTTC. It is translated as CAISGTSGITYEQYF.

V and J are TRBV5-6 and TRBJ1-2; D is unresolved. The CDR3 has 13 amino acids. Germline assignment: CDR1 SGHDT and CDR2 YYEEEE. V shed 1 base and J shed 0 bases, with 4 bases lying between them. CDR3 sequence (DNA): TGTGCCAGCAGCTTGTCGGCTAACTATGGCTACACCTTC. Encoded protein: CASSLSANYGYTF.

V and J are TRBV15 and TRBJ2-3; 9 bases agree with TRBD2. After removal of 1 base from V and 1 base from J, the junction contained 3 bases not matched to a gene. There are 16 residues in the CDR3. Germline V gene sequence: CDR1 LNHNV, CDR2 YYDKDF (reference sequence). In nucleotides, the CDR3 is TGTGCCACCAGCAGAGTGGCTAGCGGGGGCACAGATACGCAGTATTTT. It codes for CATSRVASGGTDTQYF.

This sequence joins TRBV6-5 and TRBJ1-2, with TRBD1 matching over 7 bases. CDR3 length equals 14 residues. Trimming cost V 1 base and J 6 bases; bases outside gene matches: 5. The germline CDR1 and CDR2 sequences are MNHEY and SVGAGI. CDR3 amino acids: CASSYLTGDDGYTF. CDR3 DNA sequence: TGTGCCAGCAGTTACTTAACAGGGGATGATGGCTACACCTTC.

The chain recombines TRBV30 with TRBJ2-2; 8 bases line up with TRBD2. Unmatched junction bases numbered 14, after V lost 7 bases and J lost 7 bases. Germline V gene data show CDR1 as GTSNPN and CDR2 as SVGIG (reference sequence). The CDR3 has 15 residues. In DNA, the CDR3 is TGTGCCTCAAGGCCGGGACTAGTTCCGGGCGGGGAGCTGTTTTTT. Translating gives CASRPGLVPGGELFF.

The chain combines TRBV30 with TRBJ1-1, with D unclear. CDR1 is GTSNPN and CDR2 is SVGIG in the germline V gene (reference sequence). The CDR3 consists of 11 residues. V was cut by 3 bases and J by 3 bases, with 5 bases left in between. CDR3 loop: CAWRLYTEAFF. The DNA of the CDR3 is TGTGCCTGGAGATTATACACTGAAGCTTTCTTT.

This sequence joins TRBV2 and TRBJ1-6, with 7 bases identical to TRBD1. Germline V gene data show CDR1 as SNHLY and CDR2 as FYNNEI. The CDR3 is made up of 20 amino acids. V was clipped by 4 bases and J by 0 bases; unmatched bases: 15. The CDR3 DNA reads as TGTGCCAGCAGTGGACCTCGCCGGGACAGCCCCAGCTCCTATAATTCACCCCTCCACTTT. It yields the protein CASSGPRRDSPSSYNSPLHF.

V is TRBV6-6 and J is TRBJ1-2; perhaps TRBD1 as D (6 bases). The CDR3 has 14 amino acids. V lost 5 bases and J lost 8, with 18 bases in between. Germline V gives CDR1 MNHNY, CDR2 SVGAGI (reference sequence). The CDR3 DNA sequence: TGTGCCAGCAGTCCTAGTGGGGGCGATGGGGGCTACACCTTC. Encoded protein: CASSPSGGDGGYTF.

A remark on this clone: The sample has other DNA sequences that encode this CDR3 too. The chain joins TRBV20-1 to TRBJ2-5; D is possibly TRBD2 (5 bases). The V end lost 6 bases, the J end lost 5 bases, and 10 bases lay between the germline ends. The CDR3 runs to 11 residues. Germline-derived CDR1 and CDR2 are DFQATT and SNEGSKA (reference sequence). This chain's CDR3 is CSAPRGETQYF. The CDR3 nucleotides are TGCAGTGCCCCCCGCGGGGAGACCCAGTACTTC.

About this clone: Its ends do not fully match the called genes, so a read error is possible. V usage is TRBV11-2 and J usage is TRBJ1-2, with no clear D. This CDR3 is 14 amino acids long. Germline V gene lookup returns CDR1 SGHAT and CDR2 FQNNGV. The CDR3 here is CASSLDRVQRKTSF. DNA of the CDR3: TGTGCCAGCAGCTTAGATCGTGTACAGCGGAAGACGAGCTTC.

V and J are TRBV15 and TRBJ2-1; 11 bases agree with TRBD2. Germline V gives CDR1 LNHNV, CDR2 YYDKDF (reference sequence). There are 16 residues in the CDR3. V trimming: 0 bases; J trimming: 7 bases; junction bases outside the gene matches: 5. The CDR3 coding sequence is TGTGCCACCAGCAGAGATTCAACTAGCGGGAGAAATGAGCAGTTCTTC. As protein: CATSRDSTSGRNEQFF.

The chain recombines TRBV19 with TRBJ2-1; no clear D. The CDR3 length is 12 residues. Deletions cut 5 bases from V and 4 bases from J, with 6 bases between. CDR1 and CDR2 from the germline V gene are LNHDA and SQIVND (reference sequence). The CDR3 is CASSSLYNEQFF. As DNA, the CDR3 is TGTGCCAGTAGTTCCCTATACAATGAGCAGTTCTTC.

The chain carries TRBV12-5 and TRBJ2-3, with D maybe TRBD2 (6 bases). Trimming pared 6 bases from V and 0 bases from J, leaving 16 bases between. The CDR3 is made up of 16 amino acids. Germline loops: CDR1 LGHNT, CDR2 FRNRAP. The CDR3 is CASGQGSSASTDTQYF. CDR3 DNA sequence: TGTGCTAGTGGCCAGGGATCTAGCGCCAGCACAGATACGCAGTATTTT.

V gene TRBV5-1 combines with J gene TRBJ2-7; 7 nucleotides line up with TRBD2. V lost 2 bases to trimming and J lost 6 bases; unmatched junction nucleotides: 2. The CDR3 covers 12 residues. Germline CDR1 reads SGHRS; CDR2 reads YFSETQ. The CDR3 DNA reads TGCGCCAGCAGCTTTGGCGGGAGCGAGCAGTACTTC. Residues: CASSFGGSEQYF. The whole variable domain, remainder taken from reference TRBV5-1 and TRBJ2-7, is KAGVTQTPRYLIKTRGQQVTLSCSPISGHRSVSWYQQTPGQGLQFLFEYFSETQRNKGNFPGRFSGRQFSNSRSEMNVSTLELGDSALYLCASSFGGSEQYFGPGTRLTVT.

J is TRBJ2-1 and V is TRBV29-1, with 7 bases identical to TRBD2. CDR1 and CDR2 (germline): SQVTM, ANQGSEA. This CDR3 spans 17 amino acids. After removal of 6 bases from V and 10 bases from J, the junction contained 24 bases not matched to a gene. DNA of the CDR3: TGCAGCGTGACCCGACAAGAGACTAGCAGATTTTCGAGGGAGCAGTTCTTC. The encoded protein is CSVTRQETSRFSREQFF.

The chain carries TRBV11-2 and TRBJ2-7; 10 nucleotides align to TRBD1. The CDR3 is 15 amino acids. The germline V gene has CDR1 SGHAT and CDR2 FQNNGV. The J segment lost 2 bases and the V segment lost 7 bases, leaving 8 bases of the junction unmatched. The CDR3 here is CASNTQGTGAYEQYF. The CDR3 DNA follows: TGTGCCAGCAATACGCAAGGGACAGGGGCCTACGAGCAGTACTTC.

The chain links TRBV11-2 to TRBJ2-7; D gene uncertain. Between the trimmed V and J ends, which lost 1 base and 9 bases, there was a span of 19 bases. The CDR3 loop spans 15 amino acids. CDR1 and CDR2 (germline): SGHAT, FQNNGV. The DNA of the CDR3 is TGTGCCAGCAGCTTAGTCGGCCTGGCGGAGTTTGGGCAGTACTTC. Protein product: CASSLVGLAEFGQYF.

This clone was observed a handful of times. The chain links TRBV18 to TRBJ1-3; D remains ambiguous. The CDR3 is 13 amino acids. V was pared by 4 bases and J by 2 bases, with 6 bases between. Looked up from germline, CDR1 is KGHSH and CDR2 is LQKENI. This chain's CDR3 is CASSREAGNTIYF. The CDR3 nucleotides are TGTGCCAGCTCACGGGAGGCTGGAAACACCATATATTTT.

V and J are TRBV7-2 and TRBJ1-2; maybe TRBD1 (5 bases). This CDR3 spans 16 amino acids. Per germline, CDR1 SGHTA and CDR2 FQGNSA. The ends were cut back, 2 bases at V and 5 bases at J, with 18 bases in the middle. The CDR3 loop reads CASSLSRWQGMYGYTF. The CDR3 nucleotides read TGTGCCAGCAGCTTATCTAGGTGGCAGGGAATGTATGGCTACACCTTC. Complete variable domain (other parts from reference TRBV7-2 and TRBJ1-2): GAGVSQSPSNKVTEKGKDVELRCDPISGHTALYWYRQSLGQGLEFLIYFQGNSAPDKSGLPSDRFSAERTGGSVSTLTIQRTQQEDSAVYLCASSLSRWQGMYGYTFGSGTRLTVV.

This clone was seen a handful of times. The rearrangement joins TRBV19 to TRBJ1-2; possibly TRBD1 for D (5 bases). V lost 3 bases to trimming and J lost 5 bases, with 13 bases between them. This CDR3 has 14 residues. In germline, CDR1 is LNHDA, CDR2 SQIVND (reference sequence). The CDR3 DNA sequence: TGTGCCAGTAGTATTATTGGGGGGGGTTATGGCTACACCTTC. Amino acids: CASSIIGGGYGYTF.

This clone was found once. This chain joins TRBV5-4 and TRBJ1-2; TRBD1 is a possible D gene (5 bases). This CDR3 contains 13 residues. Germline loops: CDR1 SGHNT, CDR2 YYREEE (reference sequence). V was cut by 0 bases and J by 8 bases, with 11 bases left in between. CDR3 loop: CASSLGGARGYTF. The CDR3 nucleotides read TGTGCCAGCAGCTTGGGTGGGGCTCGGGGCTACACCTTC.

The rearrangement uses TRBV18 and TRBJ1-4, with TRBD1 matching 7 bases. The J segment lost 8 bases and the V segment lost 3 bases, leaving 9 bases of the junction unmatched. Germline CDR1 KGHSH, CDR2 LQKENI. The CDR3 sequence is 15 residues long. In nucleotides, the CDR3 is TGTGCCAGCTCACCCGGAACAGGGGAATGGGAAAAACTGTTTTTT. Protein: CASSPGTGEWEKLFF.

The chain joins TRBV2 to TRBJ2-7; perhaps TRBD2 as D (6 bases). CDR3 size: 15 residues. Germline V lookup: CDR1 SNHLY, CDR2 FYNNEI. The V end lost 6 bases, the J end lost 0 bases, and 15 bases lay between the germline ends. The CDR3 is CASSPSGGASYEQYF. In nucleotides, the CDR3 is TGTGCCAGCAGCCCCTCGGGCGGGGCCTCCTACGAGCAGTACTTC.

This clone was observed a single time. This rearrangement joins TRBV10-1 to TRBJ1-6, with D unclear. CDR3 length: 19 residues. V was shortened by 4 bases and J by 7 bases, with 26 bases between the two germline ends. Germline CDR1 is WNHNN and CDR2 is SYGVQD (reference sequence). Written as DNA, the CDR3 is TGCGCCAGCAGTGGAGTCGGGCGTAGGACTGGGCATGGGAATTCACCCCTCCACTTT. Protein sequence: CASSGVGRRTGHGNSPLHF.

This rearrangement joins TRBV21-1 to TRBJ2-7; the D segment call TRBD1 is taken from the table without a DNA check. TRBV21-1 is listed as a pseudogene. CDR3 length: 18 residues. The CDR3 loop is CASSKGKLPGQASYEQYF. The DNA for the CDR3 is TGTGCCAGCAGCAAAGGAAAGCTGCCGGGACAGGCCTCCTACGAGCAGTACTTC.